This T cell receptor beta chain stems from a study of control samples from healthy donors and cancer patients. Profiling relied on immunoSEQ multiplex PCR, and the TCRdb table lists in-frame clones only, not all of them. This table has about 26,000 clones, around 86% appearing once. V lost 6 bases and J lost 1, with 10 bases in between. This CDR3 is built from 14 residues. Germline assignment: CDR1 SGHTA and CDR2 FQGNSA. This clone was picked up one time. The receptor comes from a man in his 60s with colorectal cancer. The V gene is TRBV7-2, the J gene TRBJ1-3; no clear D gene. Input material: PBMCs. The CDR3 nucleotides are TGTGCCAGCAGGACCCTGATATCTGGAAACACCATATATTTT. It translates to CASRTLISGNTIYF.